Listed below are T cell receptor beta chains from one sample, sequenced in a study of T cells in tuberculosis. Assay: immunoSEQ multiplex PCR; the TCRdb copy retains only in-frame clones and omits some. The data show more than 35,000 clones, roughly 96% seen once. Sequencing was done on a sample of PBMCs. The receptors derive from a donor aged 5-35 years with latent tuberculosis or without tuberculosis infection. Each CDR3 is given with its conserved first and last residue. Each record gives: J gene, V gene, D gene, clone size, CDR3 DNA, CDR3 protein. A D gene is named only where the DNA matches it firmly. The size entry is marked missing in some rows and otherwise reads once, few, many or a size class.

>TRBJ1-2|TRBV5-5|TRBD1|.
TGTGCCAGCAGCTTGGCTTGGACAGGGACAGGTTCTAACTATGGCTACACCTTC
CASSLAWTGTGSNYGYTF
>TRBJ1-1|TRBV6-5|.|.
TGTGCCAGCAGTTTGGAGGAAGGAACTGAAGCTTTCTTT
CASSLEEGTEAFF
>TRBJ1-2|TRBV4-1|.|.
TGCGCCAGCAGCCCCCCAACCTCGGAGGGGGGCTACACCTTC
CASSPPTSEGGYTF
>TRBJ1-5|TRBV10-3|TRBD1|.
TGTGCCACTGGACAGGGGGGGAATCAGCCCCAGCATTTT
CATGQGGNQPQHF
>TRBJ2-1|TRBV5-1|.|.
TGCGCCAGCGGTGATTGGGAGCACGGAGGATCCTCCTACAATGAGCAGTTCTTC
CASGDWEHGGSSYNEQFF
>TRBJ1-2|TRBV7-9|.|.
TGTGCCAGCAGCTTAGTCGAAGGGAGGGGGGCCCATGGCTACACCTTC
CASSLVEGRGAHGYTF
>TRBJ2-3|TRBV19|TRBD2|.
TGTGCCAGTAGTCGCGGACTAGCGGTCGCTACAGATACGCAGTATTTT
CASSRGLAVATDTQYF
>TRBJ1-2|TRBV27|TRBD1|.
TGTGCCAGCAGAAGGACAGGGGAGGGATATGGCTACACCTTC
CASRRTGEGYGYTF
>TRBJ2-3|TRBV27|TRBD2|once
TGTGCCAGCAGTTCCTATCTAGCGGGGAGCACAGATACGCAGTATTTT
CASSSYLAGSTDTQYF
>TRBJ1-2|TRBV19|TRBD1|.
TGTGCCAGTGCAACACCTTACCTCGGGACAGAAGGAGGCTATGGCTACACCTTC
CASATPYLGTEGGYGYTF
>TRBJ1-1|TRBV5-8|.|.
TGTGCCAGCAGTCCAAACAGGGTAGGAGCTTTCTTT
CASSPNRVGAFF
>TRBJ1-6|TRBV5-1|.|.
TGCGCCAGCAGCGAAGAGGGAATTGGCAATTCACCCCTCCACTTT
CASSEEGIGNSPLHF
>TRBJ2-1|TRBV5-4|TRBD2|once
TGTGCCAGCAGCTCGGGTGGGAGGGCCTTCGATGAGCAGTTCTTC
CASSSGGRAFDEQFF
>TRBJ1-1|TRBV7-6|.|.
TGTGCCAGCAGCTTAGGCCACAGGAACACTGAAGCTTTCTTT
CASSLGHRNTEAFF
>TRBJ2-1|TRBV20-1|.|.
TGCAGTGCCCCAAGTGAGGCAGCCCGGTTCTTC
CSAPSEAARFF
>TRBJ2-1|TRBV11-2|TRBD2|.
TGTGCCAGCAGCTTAGGTTATGGTAGCGGGGTGTACAATGAGCAGTTCTTC
CASSLGYGSGVYNEQFF
>TRBJ1-6|TRBV5-6|TRBD1|.
TGTGCCAGCAGCTTGGGAGGGGGCTTGGGTTCACCCCTCCACTTT
CASSLGGGLGSPLHF
>TRBJ2-6|TRBV27|.|.
TGTGCCAGCAGGGGACATCCTGGGGCCAACGTCCTGACTTTC
CASRGHPGANVLTF
>TRBJ1-4|TRBV7-2|.|.
TGTGCCAGCAGCTTGAGGACAGTTAATGAAAAACTGTTTTTT
CASSLRTVNEKLFF
>TRBJ1-2|TRBV19|TRBD1|.
TGTGCCAGTAGTAACTTCCGGGACAGGGGTAAGGATGGCTACACCTTC
CASSNFRDRGKDGYTF
>TRBJ1-1|TRBV9|.|.
TGTGCCAGCAGCCCCCTTCCGACAGTGAACACTGAAGCTTTCTTT
CASSPLPTVNTEAFF
>TRBJ2-7|TRBV28|TRBD2|.
TGTGCCAGCAGTTTAGAGGGACTAGCGGGAGTTCACCAGCCTTACGAGCAGTACTTC
CASSLEGLAGVHQPYEQYF
>TRBJ1-1|TRBV2|.|.
TGTGCCAGCAGTGAAGGGCCCGGGGGGAACACTGAAGCTTTCTTT
CASSEGPGGNTEAFF
>TRBJ2-7|TRBV7-9|.|once
TGTGCCAGCAGGGCAGGGGACGCCTACGAGCAGTACTTC
CASRAGDAYEQYF
>TRBJ2-5|TRBV1|.|.
TGCACCAGCAGCCCCCTTGCCCTAGCGGGGGGGCAGGAGACCCAGTACTTC
CTSSPLALAGGQETQYF
>TRBJ2-7|TRBV25-1|.|.
TGTGCCAGCAGTGAAAATGGGCAAATGGGCTCCTACGAGCAGTACTTC
CASSENGQMGSYEQYF
>TRBJ2-7|TRBV7-9|TRBD1|.
TGTGCCAGCAGCCCAGGGGACAGGCGAGACTACGAGCAGTACTTC
CASSPGDRRDYEQYF
>TRBJ2-1|TRBV9|.|.
TGTGCCAGCAGCCCCACCTGGGGGGACCCTTTCAATGAGCAGTTCTTC
CASSPTWGDPFNEQFF
>TRBJ2-1|TRBV2|TRBD1|.
TGTGCCAGCAGTGACAGGGGGCGAGGAAATGAGCAGTTCTTC
CASSDRGRGNEQFF
>TRBJ2-7|TRBV6-6|TRBD2|.
TGTGCCAGCAGGACCTTAGCGGGGGGAGCCGCCTACGAGCAGTACTTC
CASRTLAGGAAYEQYF
>TRBJ2-1|TRBV9|TRBD2|.
TGTGCCAGCAGCGTCGGGACTAGCGGCTACTCCTCCTACAATGAGCAGTTCTTC
CASSVGTSGYSSYNEQFF
>TRBJ1-5|TRBV7-8|.|.
TGTGCCAGCAGCTTGACAGTAAATCAGCCCCAGCATTTT
CASSLTVNQPQHF
>TRBJ2-1|TRBV9|.|.
TGTGCCAGCAGCCCTCTGCTTAGCGACGAGCAGTTCTTC
CASSPLLSDEQFF
>TRBJ1-6|TRBV30|TRBD1|.
TGTGCCTGGAGTGGCGGCCTCAGGACAGGGGCTTTTAATTCACCCCTCCACTTT
CAWSGGLRTGAFNSPLHF
>TRBJ2-1|TRBV9|.|medium-sized
TGTGCCAGCAGCGTAGGTTCACAGTACAATGAGCAGTTCTTC
CASSVGSQYNEQFF
>TRBJ2-1|TRBV9|TRBD2|.
TGTGCCAGCAGCGTGGGACTAGCGGTGTACAATGAGCAGTTCTTC
CASSVGLAVYNEQFF
>TRBJ1-2|TRBV7-2|.|.
TGTGCCAGCCTGGGCACTAACTATGGCTACACCTTC
CASLGTNYGYTF
>TRBJ2-6|TRBV7-2|.|.
TGTGCCAGCAGCTTGCAGGGGAATAATGGGGCCAACGTCCTGACTTTC
CASSLQGNNGANVLTF
>TRBJ1-5|TRBV14|.|.
TGTGCCAGCAGCAGCTACGGGACTGGCAATCAGCCCCAGCATTTT
CASSSYGTGNQPQHF
>TRBJ2-7|TRBV10-2|.|medium-sized
TGCGCCAGCAGTGTACAAAGTGAGCAGTACTTC
CASSVQSEQYF
>TRBJ2-7|TRBV5-6|TRBD1|.
TGTGCCAGCAGCTTGGACTGGACAGGGGGTAACTACGAGCAGTACTTC
CASSLDWTGGNYEQYF
>TRBJ1-2|TRBV18|.|.
TGTGCCAGCTCCTCGTCCAGGGCCGATGGCTACACCTTC
CASSSSRADGYTF
>TRBJ1-1|TRBV13|.|once
TGTGCCAGCAGCCCCCCCAGGACAGTTTTCTTCAACACTGAAGCTTTCTTT
CASSPPRTVFFNTEAFF
>TRBJ2-1|TRBV21-1|.|.
TGTGCCAGCAGCACCCGTTTAAAAAGTAGCGGGGGGCCCCCCGGGCATGAGCAGTTCTTC
CASSTRLKSSGGPPGHEQFF
>TRBJ1-1|TRBV9|.|.
TGTGCCAGCAGCCTACAAACAGGGTTGGGCACTGAAGCTTTCTTT
CASSLQTGLGTEAFF
>TRBJ1-5|TRBV28|.|once
TGTGCCAGCAGTACTGAACAGGGCCGCAATCAGCCCCAGCATTTT
CASSTEQGRNQPQHF
>TRBJ2-5|TRBV7-7|.|once
TGTGCCAGCAGCTTGACAGGATGGGAGACCCAGTACTTC
CASSLTGWETQYF
>TRBJ2-1|TRBV11-2|.|.
TGTGCCAGCAGCTTAGTCCGCGGGCTGGGTGAGCAGTTCTTC
CASSLVRGLGEQFF
>TRBJ1-4|TRBV5-6|TRBD1|.
TGTGCCAGCAGCTTGGGGGGACAGGGGGCGAATGAAAAACTGTTTTTT
CASSLGGQGANEKLFF
>TRBJ2-3|TRBV27|.|.
TGTGCCAGCAGTGGTCCTTCGGTTGGCACAGATACGCAGTATTTT
CASSGPSVGTDTQYF
>TRBJ2-3|TRBV9|TRBD2|.
TGTGCCAGCAGCGTAGGACTAGCGGGGGGGGCAGATACGCAGTATTTT
CASSVGLAGGADTQYF
>TRBJ1-1|TRBV5-6|.|.
TGTGCCAGCTCTTGGGGCAGGATGAACACTGAAGCTTTCTTT
CASSWGRMNTEAFF
>TRBJ2-7|TRBV19|TRBD1|once
TGTGCCAGTAGTATCACCGGGACAGGGGGCTACGAGCAGTACTTC
CASSITGTGGYEQYF
>TRBJ1-6|TRBV11-2|TRBD1|.
TGTGCCAGCAGCTGGGACAGGGGATATTCACCCCTCCACTTT
CASSWDRGYSPLHF
>TRBJ2-1|TRBV6-5|TRBD2|.
TGTGCCAGCAGTAAATCGGGACTAGCGGATAATGAGCAGTTCTTC
CASSKSGLADNEQFF
>TRBJ2-7|TRBV9|TRBD1|.
TGTGCCAGCAGCGCCGAAACGGGGGCAGGGGGCAACGAGCAGTACTTC
CASSAETGAGGNEQYF
>TRBJ2-1|TRBV5-6|TRBD1|.
TGTGCCAGCAGCTTGGAGGGACAGGGGATCTATGAGCAGTTCTTC
CASSLEGQGIYEQFF
>TRBJ2-1|TRBV4-2|TRBD2|.
TGTGCCAGCAGCCAAGAAGGGTGGGGGGGAGTCAATGAGCAGTTCTTC
CASSQEGWGGVNEQFF
>TRBJ2-7|TRBV7-9|TRBD1|few
TGTGCCAGCAGCTTCGGACAGGGGGCCTCCGAGCAGTACTTC
CASSFGQGASEQYF
>TRBJ2-7|TRBV28|.|.
TGTGCCACCATCCCAGGATTCTCCTACGAGCAGTACTTC
CATIPGFSYEQYF